A single sample gave rise to the 21 T cell receptor beta chains below, sequenced in a study of cytomegalovirus exposure and HLA in healthy donors. Sequencing was performed with immunoSEQ multiplex PCR; in TCRdb, only in-frame clones are kept and a portion is missing. Here the sample spans about 56,000 clones, over 85% being singletons. The sequenced material came from PBMCs. The receptors originated from a man aged 18-30 years in good health and CMV-seronegative.

The chain combines TRBV27 with TRBJ2-7; weak D call: TRBD2 (6 bases). The CDR3 is made up of 13 amino acids. The germline gives CDR1 MNHEY, CDR2 SMNVEV (reference sequence). Trimming stripped 4 bases from V and 4 bases from J, with 11 bases between. The CDR3: CASSYGSGYEQYF. Here the CDR3 DNA reads TGTGCCAGCAGTTACGGGAGTGGGTACGAGCAGTACTTC.

DNA of the CDR3: TGCGCCAGCAGTCTCGCCGGCAGGGGGCCCTACAATGAGCAGTTCTTC. It yields the protein CASSLAGRGPYNEQFF. V is TRBV23-1 and J is TRBJ2-1; 8 bases are shared with TRBD1. TRBV23-1 counts as an open reading frame of uncertain function. V gave up 4 bases and J gave up 2 bases; unmatched junction bases: 7. This CDR3 has 16 residues.

The genes are TRBV4-1 and TRBJ2-7; 9 bases match TRBD2. The CDR3 totals 17 residues. The ends lost 4 bases at V and 2 bases at J; junction bases unmatched: 12. Germline CDR1 MGHRA, CDR2 YSYEKL. This chain's CDR3 is CASSPRVTSGQTYEQYF. CDR3 nucleotides: TGCGCCAGCAGCCCAAGGGTTACTAGCGGGCAAACCTACGAGCAGTACTTC.

V gene TRBV5-1 combines with J gene TRBJ2-1, with 8 bases aligning to TRBD2. Germline CDR1 and CDR2: SGHRS and YFSETQ. The CDR3 loop spans 14 amino acids. V was pared by 1 base and J by 9 bases, with 6 bases of the junction left unmatched. The CDR3 region is CASSLKAGVSEQFF. DNA of the CDR3: TGCGCCAGCAGCTTGAAAGCGGGAGTGAGTGAGCAGTTCTTC.

The genes are TRBV5-1 and TRBJ2-7, with no clear D. V lost 0 bases and J lost 4, with 14 bases in between. The CDR3 is made up of 15 amino acids. Germline CDR1 and CDR2: SGHRS and YFSETQ. CDR3 nucleotides: TGCGCCAGCAGCTTGGCCTGGCAGAATTCTTACGAGCAGTACTTC. Translating it yields CASSLAWQNSYEQYF.

CDR3 in amino acids: CAGGRRTGESYEQYF. In nucleotides, the CDR3 is TGTGCCGGGGGTCGGAGGACAGGGGAATCCTACGAGCAGTACTTC. This rearrangement joins TRBV2 to TRBJ2-7, with 9 bases aligning to TRBD1. V was pared by 11 bases and J by 1 base, with 12 bases of the junction left unmatched. The CDR3 totals 15 residues. The germline V gene encodes CDR1 SNHLY and CDR2 FYNNEI. The whole variable domain, remainder taken from reference TRBV2 and TRBJ2-7, is EPEVTQTPSHQVTQMGQEVILRCVPISNHLYFYWYRQILGQKVEFLVSFYNNEISEKSEIFDDQFSVERPDGSNFTLKIRSTKLEDSAMYFCAGGRRTGESYEQYFGPGTRLTVT.

The chain has TRBV7-2 and TRBJ2-3; D gene unclear. CDR3 length equals 16 residues. The V gene's germline CDR1 is SGHTA and CDR2 FQGNSA. Trimming removed 2 bases at V and 2 bases at J, with 14 bases between. DNA of the CDR3: TGTGCCAGCAGCTTATACTCCCGCGCGTCCACAGATACGCAGTATTTT. As protein: CASSLYSRASTDTQYF.

V gene TRBV13 combines with J gene TRBJ2-3; 7 nucleotides line up with TRBD1. CDR1 and CDR2 from the germline V gene are PRHDT and FYEKMQ (reference sequence). CDR3 length: 16 residues. J was trimmed by 6 bases and V by 4 bases; bases with no gene match: 13. The DNA for the CDR3 is TGTGCCAGCAGCTGGCGGAACAGGGGCAATATGGATACGCAGTATTTT. Encoded protein: CASSWRNRGNMDTQYF.

The rearrangement uses TRBV4-3 and TRBJ1-1, with 7 bases matching TRBD1. Germline CDR1 and CDR2: LGHNA and YSLEER. This CDR3 contains 14 residues. The junction had 2 bases not matched to a gene; V was cut back by 3 bases and J by 1 base. CDR3 nucleotides: TGCGCCAGCAGCCAGGGGACAGAGAACACTGAAGCTTTCTTT. Protein product: CASSQGTENTEAFF.

The CDR3 protein is CASSSSDREWDEQYF. In DNA, the CDR3 is TGTGCCAGCAGCTCTTCAGACAGGGAGTGGGACGAGCAGTACTTC. The rearrangement joins TRBV5-6 to TRBJ2-7; 7 bases line up with TRBD1. There are 15 residues in the CDR3. Germline trimming cut 3 bases from V and 5 bases from J; bases unmatched to any gene: 11. CDR1 and CDR2 (germline): SGHDT, YYEEEE.

The V and J genes are TRBV11-2 and TRBJ2-1, with TRBD2 matching over 10 bases. J was trimmed by 9 bases and V by 4 bases; bases with no gene match: 9. The germline V gene has CDR1 SGHAT and CDR2 FQNNGV. The CDR3 sequence is 15 residues long. CDR3 amino acids: CASSSTAGGIGEQFF. The DNA for the CDR3 is TGTGCCAGCAGCTCCACAGCGGGAGGGATCGGTGAGCAGTTCTTC.

The rearrangement uses TRBV6-1 and TRBJ2-7; 12 bases match TRBD2. This CDR3 contains 14 residues. J gave up 12 bases and V 7 bases, and 13 bases lay outside the gene matches. The germline V gene has CDR1 MNHNS and CDR2 SASEGT. The CDR3: CASTRLAGGPIAYF. The CDR3 coding sequence is TGTGCCAGCACTCGCCTAGCGGGAGGGCCTATAGCGTACTTC.

In its sample, this clone was seen once. The V call is TRBV18, the J call TRBJ2-3; 8 positions match TRBD1. The trim removed 8 bases at V and 1 base at J, leaving 5 bases unmatched. CDR3 length: 14 residues. CDR1 is KGHSH and CDR2 is LQKENI in the germline V gene. CDR3 in amino acids: CASLAGQGTDTQYF. CDR3 nucleotide sequence: TGTGCCAGCCTCGCGGGACAGGGCACAGATACGCAGTATTTT.

The chain is built from TRBV27 and TRBJ2-1; 7 nucleotides match TRBD1. Germline V gives CDR1 MNHEY, CDR2 SMNVEV (reference sequence). V was pared by 7 bases and J by 0 bases, with 6 bases of the junction left unmatched. CDR3 size: 15 residues. The CDR3 loop is CASTQGESSYNEQFF. DNA for the CDR3: TGTGCCAGCACCCAGGGGGAGAGCTCCTACAATGAGCAGTTCTTC.

This sequence joins TRBV25-1 and TRBJ1-2, with 8 bases aligning to TRBD1. This CDR3 region has 16 residues. Losses at the gene ends were 3 bases for V and 7 bases for J; bases not matched to a gene: 13. Germline V CDR1 and CDR2: MGHDK, SYGVNS. CDR3 bases: TGTGCCAGCAGTGATCCTCACAGGGGGGATTTGAGTGGCTACACCTTC. The encoded protein is CASSDPHRGDLSGYTF.

The V call is TRBV6-6, the J call TRBJ1-3; 7 bases map to TRBD1. Germline V CDR1 and CDR2: MNHNY, SVGAGI (reference sequence). This CDR3 region has 14 residues. After removal of 5 bases from V and 4 bases from J, the junction contained 5 bases not matched to a gene. In DNA, the CDR3 is TGTGCCAGCAGTGACAGGGCTACCGGAAACACCATATATTTT. Translated, it gives CASSDRATGNTIYF.

The chain links TRBV29-1 to TRBJ2-7, with 8 bases identical to TRBD2. Germline CDR1 SQVTM, CDR2 ANQGSEA. Trimming took 1 base from V and 2 from J; bases not matched to a gene: 4. The CDR3 spans 14 residues. The CDR3 bases are TGCAGCGTTGAAGTTTCGGGGGGGACCTACGAGCAGTACTTC. Translation: CSVEVSGGTYEQYF.

J is TRBJ2-7 and V is TRBV4-3; 8 bases line up with TRBD2. The ends lost 0 bases at V and 6 bases at J; junction bases unmatched: 10. Per germline, CDR1 LGHNA and CDR2 YSLEER. The CDR3 is 16 amino acids. The chain's CDR3 is CASSQDRGLVRPEQYF. The DNA for the CDR3 is TGCGCCAGCAGCCAAGACCGGGGACTAGTAAGGCCCGAGCAGTACTTC.

This rearrangement joins TRBV21-1 to TRBJ2-7; the D call of TRBD2 is as the table states it, not checked on the DNA. TRBV21-1 is a pseudogene locus. The CDR3 is 19 amino acids. The CDR3 sequence is CASRRTGPSSEREYHEQYF. The DNA of the CDR3 is TGTGCCAGCAGAAGGACAGGTCCTAGCTCCGAGCGGGAGTACCACGAGCAGTACTTC.

The chain couples TRBV11-2 to TRBJ2-3; 11 bases are a match to TRBD2. Germline values: CDR1 SGHAT, CDR2 FQNNGV. The CDR3 sequence is 16 residues long. The V gene end was trimmed by 5 bases and the J gene end by 2 bases; junction bases not matched to a gene: 6. The DNA of the CDR3 is TGTGCCAGCAGCCCCTCGGGACTAGCGGACACAGATACGCAGTATTTT. Encoded protein: CASSPSGLADTDTQYF.

The chain is built from TRBV5-4 and TRBJ2-7; TRBD2 aligns across 7 bases. The CDR3 spans 15 residues. Germline CDR1 and CDR2: SGHNT and YYREEE (reference sequence). The trim removed 4 bases at V and 1 base at J, leaving 8 bases unmatched. CDR3 sequence reads: CASSAGASGSYEQYF. For the CDR3, the DNA is TGTGCCAGCAGCGCTGGCGCTAGCGGATCCTACGAGCAGTACTTC. Full variable domain (rest looked up from reference TRBV5-4 and TRBJ2-7): ETGVTQSPTHLIKTRGQQVTLRCSSQSGHNTVSWYQQALGQGPQFIFQYYREEENGRGNFPPRFSGLQFPNYSSELNVNALELDDSALYLCASSAGASGSYEQYFGPGTRLTVT.